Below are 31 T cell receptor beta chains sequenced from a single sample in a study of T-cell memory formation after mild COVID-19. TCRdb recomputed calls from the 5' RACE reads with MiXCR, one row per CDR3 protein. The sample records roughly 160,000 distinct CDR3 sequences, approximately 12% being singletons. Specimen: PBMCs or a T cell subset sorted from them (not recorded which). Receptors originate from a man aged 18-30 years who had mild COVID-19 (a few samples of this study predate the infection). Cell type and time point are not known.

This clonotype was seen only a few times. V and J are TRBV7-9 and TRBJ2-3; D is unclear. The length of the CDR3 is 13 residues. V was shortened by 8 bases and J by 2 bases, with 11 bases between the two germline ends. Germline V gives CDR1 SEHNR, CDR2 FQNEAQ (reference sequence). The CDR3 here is CASSWTVTDTQYF. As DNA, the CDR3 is TGTGCCAGCTCCTGGACCGTCACAGATACGCAGTATTTT.

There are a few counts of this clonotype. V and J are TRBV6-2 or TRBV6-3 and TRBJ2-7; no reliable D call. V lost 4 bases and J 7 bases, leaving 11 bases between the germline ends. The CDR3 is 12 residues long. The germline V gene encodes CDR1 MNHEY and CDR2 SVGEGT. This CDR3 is CASSFPPGEQYV. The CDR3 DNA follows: TGTGCCAGCAGTTTTCCGCCCGGGGAGCAGTACGTC.

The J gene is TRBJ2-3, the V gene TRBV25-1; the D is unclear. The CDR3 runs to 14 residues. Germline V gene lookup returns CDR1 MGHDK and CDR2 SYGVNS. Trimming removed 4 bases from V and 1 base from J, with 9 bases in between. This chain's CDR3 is CASSGIGGTDTQYF. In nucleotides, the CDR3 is TGTGCCAGCAGTGGGATTGGCGGCACAGATACGCAGTATTTT.

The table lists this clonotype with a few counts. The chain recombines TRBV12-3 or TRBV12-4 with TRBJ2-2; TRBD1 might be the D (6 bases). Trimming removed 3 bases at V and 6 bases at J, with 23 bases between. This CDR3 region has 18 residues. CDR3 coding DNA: TGTGCCAGCAGTTTGAACAGGGAGTGGGGAGATACCGCCGGGGAGCTGTTTTTT. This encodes CASSLNREWGDTAGELFF.

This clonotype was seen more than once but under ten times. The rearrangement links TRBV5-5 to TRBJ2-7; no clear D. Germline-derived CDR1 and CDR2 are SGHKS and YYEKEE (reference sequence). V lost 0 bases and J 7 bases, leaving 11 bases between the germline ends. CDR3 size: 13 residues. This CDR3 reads CASSLAAQGEQYV. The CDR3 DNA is TGTGCCAGCAGCTTGGCGGCCCAAGGAGAGCAGTACGTC.

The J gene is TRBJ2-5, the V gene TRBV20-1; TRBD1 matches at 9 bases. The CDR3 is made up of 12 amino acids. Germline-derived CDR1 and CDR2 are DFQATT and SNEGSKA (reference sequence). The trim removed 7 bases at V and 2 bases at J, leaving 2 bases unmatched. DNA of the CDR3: TGCAGTGGGGGGACAGGGCAAGAGACCCAGTACTTC. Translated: CSGGTGQETQYF.

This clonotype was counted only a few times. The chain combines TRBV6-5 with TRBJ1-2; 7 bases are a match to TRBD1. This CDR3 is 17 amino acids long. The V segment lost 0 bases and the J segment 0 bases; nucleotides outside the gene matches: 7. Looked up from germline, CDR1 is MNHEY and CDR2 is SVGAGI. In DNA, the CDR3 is TGTGCCAGCAGTTACTCCCGGACAGGACGATCTAACTATGGCTACACCTTC. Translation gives CASSYSRTGRSNYGYTF.

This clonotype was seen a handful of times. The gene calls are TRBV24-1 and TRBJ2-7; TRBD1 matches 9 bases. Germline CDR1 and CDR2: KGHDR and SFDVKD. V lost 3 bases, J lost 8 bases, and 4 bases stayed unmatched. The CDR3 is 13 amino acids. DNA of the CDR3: TGTGCCACCAGTGATGCCGGGACAGGGAAGCAGTACTTC. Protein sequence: CATSDAGTGKQYF.

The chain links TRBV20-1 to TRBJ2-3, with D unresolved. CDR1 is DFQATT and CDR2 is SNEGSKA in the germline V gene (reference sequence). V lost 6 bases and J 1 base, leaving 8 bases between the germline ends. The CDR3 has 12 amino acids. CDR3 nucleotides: TGCAGTGCCGAGTCGGGCACAGATACGCAGTATTTT. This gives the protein CSAESGTDTQYF.

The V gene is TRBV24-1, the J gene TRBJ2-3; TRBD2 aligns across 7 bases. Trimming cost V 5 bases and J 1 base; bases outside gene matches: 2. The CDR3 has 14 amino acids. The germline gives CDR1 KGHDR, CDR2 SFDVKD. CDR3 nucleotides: TGTGCCACCAGTGGGGCGGGGGGCACAGATACGCAGTATTTT. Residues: CATSGAGGTDTQYF.

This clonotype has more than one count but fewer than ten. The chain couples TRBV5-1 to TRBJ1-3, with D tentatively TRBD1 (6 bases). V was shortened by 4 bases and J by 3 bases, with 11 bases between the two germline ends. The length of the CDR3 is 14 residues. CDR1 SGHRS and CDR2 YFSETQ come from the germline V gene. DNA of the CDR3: TGCGCCAGCAGCCGGGCAGGGGTTGGAAACACCATATATTTT. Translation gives CASSRAGVGNTIYF.

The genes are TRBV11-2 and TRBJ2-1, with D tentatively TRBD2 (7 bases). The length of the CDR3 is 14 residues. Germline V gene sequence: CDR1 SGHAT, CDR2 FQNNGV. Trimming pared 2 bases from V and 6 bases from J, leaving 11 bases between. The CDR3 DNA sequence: TGTGCCAGCAGCTTAACCGGGGGGCTCAATGAGCAGTTCTTC. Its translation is CASSLTGGLNEQFF.

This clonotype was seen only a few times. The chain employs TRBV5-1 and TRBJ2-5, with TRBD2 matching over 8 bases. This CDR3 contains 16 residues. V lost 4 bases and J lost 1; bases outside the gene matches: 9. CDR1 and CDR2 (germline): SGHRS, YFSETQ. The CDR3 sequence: CASSIGVAGRQETQYF. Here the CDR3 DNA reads TGCGCCAGCAGCATCGGGGTAGCGGGGCGCCAAGAGACCCAGTACTTC.

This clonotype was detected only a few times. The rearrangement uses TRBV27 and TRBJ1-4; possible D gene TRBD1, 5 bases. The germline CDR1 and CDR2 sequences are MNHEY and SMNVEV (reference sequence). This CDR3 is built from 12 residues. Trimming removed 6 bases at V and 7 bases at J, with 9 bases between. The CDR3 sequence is CASSPRGEKLFF. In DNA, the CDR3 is TGTGCCAGCAGCCCAAGGGGTGAAAAACTGTTTTTT.

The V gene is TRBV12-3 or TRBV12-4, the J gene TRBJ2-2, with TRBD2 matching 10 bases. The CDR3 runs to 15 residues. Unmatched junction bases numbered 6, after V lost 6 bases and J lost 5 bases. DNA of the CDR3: TGTGCCAGCAGAAGAACTAGCGGGGAAACCGGGGAGCTGTTTTTT. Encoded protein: CASRRTSGETGELFF.

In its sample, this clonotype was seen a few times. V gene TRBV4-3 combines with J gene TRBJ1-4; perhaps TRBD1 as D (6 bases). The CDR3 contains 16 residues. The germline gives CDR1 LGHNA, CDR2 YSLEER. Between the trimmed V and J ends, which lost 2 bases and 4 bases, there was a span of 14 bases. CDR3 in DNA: TGCGCCAGCAGCCAAAGGCCCGGGACAATTAATGAAAAACTGTTTTTT. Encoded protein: CASSQRPGTINEKLFF.

CDR3 in DNA: TGTGCCAGCAGCGCGAAAGACACTGACCTTGCAACTAATGAAAAACTGTTTTTT. It is translated as CASSAKDTDLATNEKLFF. The rearrangement uses TRBV9 and TRBJ1-4, with no clear D. CDR1 is SGDLS and CDR2 is YYNGEE in the germline V gene. The CDR3 is 18 residues long. Trimming took off 3 bases at V and 0 bases at J, with 18 bases between the two ends.

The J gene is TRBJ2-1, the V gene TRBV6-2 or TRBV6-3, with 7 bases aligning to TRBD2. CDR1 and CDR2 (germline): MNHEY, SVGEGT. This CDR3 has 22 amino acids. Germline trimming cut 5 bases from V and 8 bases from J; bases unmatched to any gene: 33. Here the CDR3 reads CASSTNVPGKRGETTERDEQFF. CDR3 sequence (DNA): TGTGCCAGCAGTACTAACGTGCCCGGGAAGCGGGGCGAAACCACAGAACGGGATGAGCAGTTCTTC.

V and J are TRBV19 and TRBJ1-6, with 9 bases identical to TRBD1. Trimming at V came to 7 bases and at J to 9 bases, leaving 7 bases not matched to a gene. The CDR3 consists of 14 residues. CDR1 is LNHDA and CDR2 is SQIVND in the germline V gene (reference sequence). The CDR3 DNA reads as TGTGCCAGTACCATAGGGGACAGGGCTTCACCCCTCCACTTT. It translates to CASTIGDRASPLHF.

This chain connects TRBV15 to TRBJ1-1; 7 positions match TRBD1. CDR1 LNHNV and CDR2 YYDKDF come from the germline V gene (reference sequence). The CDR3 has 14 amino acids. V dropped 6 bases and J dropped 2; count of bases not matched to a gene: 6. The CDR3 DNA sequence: TGTGCCACCAGTCGGGACAGACTAAACACTGAAGCTTTCTTT. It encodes CATSRDRLNTEAFF. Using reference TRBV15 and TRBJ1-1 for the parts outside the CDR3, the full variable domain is DAMVIQNPRYQVTQFGKPVTLSCSQTLNHNVMYWYQQKSSQAPKLLFHYYDKDFNNEADTPDNFQSRRPNTSFCFLDIRSPGLGDTAMYLCATSRDRLNTEAFFGQGTRLTVV.

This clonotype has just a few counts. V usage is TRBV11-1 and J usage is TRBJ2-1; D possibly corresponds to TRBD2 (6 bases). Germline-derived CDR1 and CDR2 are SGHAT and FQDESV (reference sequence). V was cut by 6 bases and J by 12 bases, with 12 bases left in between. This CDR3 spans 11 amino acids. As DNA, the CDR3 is TGTGCCAGCAGTTACCGGGACTTGCAGTTCTTC. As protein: CASSYRDLQFF.

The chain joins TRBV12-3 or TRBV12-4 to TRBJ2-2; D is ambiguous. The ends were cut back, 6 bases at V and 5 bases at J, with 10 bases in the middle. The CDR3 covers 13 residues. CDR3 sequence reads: CASSPSVTGELFF. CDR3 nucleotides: TGTGCCAGCAGCCCTTCAGTGACCGGGGAGCTGTTTTTT.

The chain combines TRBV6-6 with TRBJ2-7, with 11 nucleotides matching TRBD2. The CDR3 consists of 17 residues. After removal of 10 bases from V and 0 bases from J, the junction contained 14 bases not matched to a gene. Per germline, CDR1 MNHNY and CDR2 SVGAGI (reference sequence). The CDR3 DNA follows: TGTGCCATCTCTGGGGTAGCGGGGGGGTCTTACTCCTACGAGCAGTACTTC. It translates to CAISGVAGGSYSYEQYF.

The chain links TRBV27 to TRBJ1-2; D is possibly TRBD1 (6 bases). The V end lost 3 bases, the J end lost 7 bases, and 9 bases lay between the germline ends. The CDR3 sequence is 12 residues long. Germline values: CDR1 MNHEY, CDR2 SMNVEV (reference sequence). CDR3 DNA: TGTGCCAGCAGTTTTAAGGGGGGTGGCTACACCTTC. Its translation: CASSFKGGGYTF.

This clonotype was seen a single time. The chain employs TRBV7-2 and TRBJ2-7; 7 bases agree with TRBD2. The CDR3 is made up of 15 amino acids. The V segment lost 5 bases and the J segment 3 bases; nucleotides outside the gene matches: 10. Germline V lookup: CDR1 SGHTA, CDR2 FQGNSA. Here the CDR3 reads CASSEDRGDLYEQYF. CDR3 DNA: TGTGCCAGCAGCGAAGACCGGGGGGACCTCTACGAGCAGTACTTC.

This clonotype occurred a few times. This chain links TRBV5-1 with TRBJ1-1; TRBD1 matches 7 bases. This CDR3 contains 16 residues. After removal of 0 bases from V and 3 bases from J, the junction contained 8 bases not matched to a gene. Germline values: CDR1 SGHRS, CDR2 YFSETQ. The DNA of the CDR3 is TGCGCCAGCAGCTTGGGTCAAGACAGGGTGGACACTGAAGCTTTCTTT. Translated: CASSLGQDRVDTEAFF.

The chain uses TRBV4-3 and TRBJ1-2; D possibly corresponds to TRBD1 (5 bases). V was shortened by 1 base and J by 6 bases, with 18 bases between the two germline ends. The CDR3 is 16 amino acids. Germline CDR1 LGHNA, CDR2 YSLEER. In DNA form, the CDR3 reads TGCGCCAGCAGCCAAGGCGTCGGGGGGGAAGCGGATGGCTACACCTTC. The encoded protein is CASSQGVGGEADGYTF.

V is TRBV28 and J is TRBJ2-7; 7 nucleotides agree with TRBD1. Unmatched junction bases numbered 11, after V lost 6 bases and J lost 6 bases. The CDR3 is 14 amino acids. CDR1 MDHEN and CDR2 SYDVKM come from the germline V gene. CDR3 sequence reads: CASRPGQLSLEQYV. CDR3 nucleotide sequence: TGTGCCAGCAGACCGGGACAGCTAAGTCTCGAGCAGTACGTC.

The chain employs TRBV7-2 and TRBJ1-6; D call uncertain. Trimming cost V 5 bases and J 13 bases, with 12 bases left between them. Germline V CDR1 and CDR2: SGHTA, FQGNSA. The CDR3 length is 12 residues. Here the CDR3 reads CASSPFYGPLHF. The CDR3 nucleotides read TGTGCCAGCAGCCCCTTTTACGGGCCCCTCCACTTT.

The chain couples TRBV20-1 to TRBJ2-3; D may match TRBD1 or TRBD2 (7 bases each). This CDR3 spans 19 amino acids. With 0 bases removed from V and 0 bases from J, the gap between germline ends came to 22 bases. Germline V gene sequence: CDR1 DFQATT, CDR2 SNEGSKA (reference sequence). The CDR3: CSARDLSPRGTTSTDTQYF. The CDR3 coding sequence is TGCAGTGCTAGAGATCTCTCCCCCAGGGGGACTACTAGCACAGATACGCAGTATTTT.

CDR3: CASSLGGSLSYEQYF. In nucleotides, the CDR3 is TGTGCCAGCAGCTTGGGGGGTTCCCTCTCATACGAGCAGTACTTC. The V and J genes are TRBV11-2 and TRBJ2-7, with D perhaps matching TRBD2 (6 bases). V dropped 3 bases and J dropped 4 bases, with 16 bases sitting between them. CDR1 is SGHAT, CDR2 FQNNGV, per germline. The CDR3 consists of 15 residues.